This T cell receptor beta chain was captured by sequencing in a study of shared clonotypes between healthy human individuals. Study-level findings and limits: Shared clonotypes: about 5.3% naive CD4, about 3.5% naive CD8, less than 2.5% memory CD4, approximately 0.37% memory CD8.

TCRdb's copy holds only in-frame clones and misses some; the assay was immunoSEQ multiplex PCR. The sample has roughly 1.4 million clones, approximately 98.5% seen once. In the case of this clone: The target antigen is unknown.

This CDR3 is built from 14 residues. J gave up 7 bases and V 3 bases, and 3 bases lay outside the gene matches. Germline V lookup: CDR1 SGHTA, CDR2 FQGNSA. The TCR comes from a man younger than 45 in good health. The rearrangement uses TRBV7-2 and TRBJ2-5; 12 bases are a match to TRBD1. Sequencing used naive CD4+ T cells sorted from blood. Indicated subset: CD45RA+ positively selected. CDR3 loop: CASSLGQGAGTQYF. As DNA, the CDR3 is TGTGCCAGCAGCTTGGGACAGGGGGCCGGGACCCAGTACTTC.